This T cell receptor beta chain was identified during a study of blood T cell repertoires in COVID-19. This clone showed up just a few times. Study processing details: Estimation of nucleated cell counts was performed using reference gene primer amplification. Clones were read by immunoSEQ multiplex PCR, and TCRdb kept only the in-frame ones, dropping some. D and trimming come from the DNA, and the V and J calls and clone size come from that table. The data show about 250,000 clones, with roughly 81% seen just once and about 7% held by the top ten. The CDR3 spans 14 residues. Trimming took 8 bases from V and 0 from J, leaving 13 bases between them. Germline V gene lookup returns CDR1 SNHLY and CDR2 FYNNEI. The study recruited people aged 18 to 89 years across roughly 23 US areas. Researchers sorted participants into cohorts using their self-reported clinical history.

V and J are TRBV2 and TRBJ2-5; D might be TRBD1 (6 bases). Input material: PBMCs or T cells enriched from blood (not recorded which). This receptor was obtained from a woman aged 45-65 years who had been exposed to COVID-19. As DNA, the CDR3 is TGTGCCAGCTCCCTAGGGACACACCAAGAGACCCAGTACTTC. Its translation: CASSLGTHQETQYF.